The 19 T cell receptor beta chains below were found in one sample sequenced in a study of identical twins. TCRdb itself ran the 5' RACE reads through MiXCR, one entry per CDR3 protein. The table has around 1.7 million distinct CDR3 sequences, more than 30% seen once. Sequencing used cord blood. These receptors were collected from a newborn girl in good health.

This chain joins TRBV5-1 and TRBJ2-7; 9 bases fit TRBD2. The CDR3 covers 17 residues. With 0 bases clipped from V and 3 bases from J, the junction kept 10 bases outside the gene matches. Germline V lookup: CDR1 SGHRS, CDR2 YFSETQ. Here the CDR3 DNA reads TGCGCCAGCAGCTTGGGCCCCTTGACTAGCGGAGTCTACGAGCAGTACTTC. Protein: CASSLGPLTSGVYEQYF.

In this sample, this clonotype turned up a few times. The V and J genes are TRBV29-1 and TRBJ2-1, with 7 bases that match TRBD1. The CDR3 is 13 residues long. Germline loops: CDR1 SQVTM, CDR2 ANQGSEA. The ends lost 7 bases at V and 5 bases at J; junction bases unmatched: 8. The CDR3 loop is CSARQGGDNEQFF. The CDR3 bases are TGCAGCGCAAGACAGGGTGGGGACAATGAGCAGTTCTTC.

The genes are TRBV24-1 and TRBJ2-1; D is perhaps TRBD2 (6 bases). This CDR3 region has 17 residues. Trimming left V 3 bases short and J 8 bases short, with 22 bases between. Germline values: CDR1 KGHDR, CDR2 SFDVKD. CDR3 residues: CATSDPWGSRDADEQFF. CDR3 DNA sequence: TGTGCCACCAGTGATCCCTGGGGTTCGCGGGACGCGGATGAGCAGTTCTTC.

This clonotype was recorded once. V usage is TRBV7-9 and J usage is TRBJ1-2; no firm D call. Germline CDR1 SEHNR, CDR2 FQNEAQ (reference sequence). Trimming removed 8 bases from V and 3 bases from J, with 13 bases in between. CDR3 size: 13 residues. CDR3 residues: CASASFTDYGYTF. The CDR3 DNA reads TGTGCCAGCGCATCCTTTACCGACTATGGCTACACCTTC.

As DNA, the CDR3 is TGTGCCAGCAGCCAGCCGGGACTAGCAGATACGCAGTATTTT. Residues: CASSQPGLADTQYF. The chain couples TRBV3-1 to TRBJ2-3; 8 bases agree with TRBD2. Per the germline V gene, CDR1 is LGHDT and CDR2 is YNNKEL (reference sequence). With V trimmed by 3 bases and J by 4 bases, 3 bases remained unmatched. CDR3 length: 14 amino acids.

This clonotype appeared a few times. The J gene is TRBJ2-3, the V gene TRBV10-2; D is ambiguous. V dropped 2 bases and J dropped 4 bases, with 10 bases sitting between them. The CDR3 length is 14 residues. The germline V gene encodes CDR1 WSHSY and CDR2 SAAADI. The CDR3 region has the DNA TGCGCCAGCAGTGAGCTCCACCGGCCAGATACGCAGTATTTT. This sequence encodes CASSELHRPDTQYF.

There are a few counts of this clonotype. The J gene is TRBJ1-2, the V gene TRBV5-1, with D unclear. The V and J ends lost 0 bases and 4 bases respectively, with 13 bases between them. Germline CDR1 SGHRS, CDR2 YFSETQ. The CDR3 covers 15 residues. The CDR3 coding sequence is TGCGCCAGCAGCTTGGCCCCGTACATGGGCTATGGCTACACCTTC. Its translation: CASSLAPYMGYGYTF.

This clonotype was seen once. The chain recombines TRBV12-3 or TRBV12-4 with TRBJ2-5; D gene ambiguous. Trimming took 3 bases from V and 11 from J, leaving 16 bases between them. The CDR3 spans 13 residues. CDR3 sequence: CASSFYPGYGQYF. CDR3 nucleotides: TGTGCCAGCAGTTTTTATCCCGGCTACGGGCAGTACTTC.

The J gene is TRBJ1-4, the V gene TRBV11-2; possibly TRBD1 for D (6 bases). Trimming stripped 5 bases from V and 8 bases from J, with 21 bases between. CDR1 is SGHAT, CDR2 FQNNGV, per germline. The CDR3 consists of 16 residues. The CDR3 sequence: CASSEPVAGAREKLFF. The CDR3 DNA reads TGTGCCAGCAGCGAACCCGTGGCAGGGGCTCGGGAAAAACTGTTTTTT.

This clonotype turned up a few times. V gene TRBV6-6 combines with J gene TRBJ1-1; TRBD1 aligns across 12 bases. V dropped 4 bases and J dropped 1; count of bases not matched to a gene: 4. The CDR3 extends over 16 amino acids. The germline V gene has CDR1 MNHNY and CDR2 SVGAGI (reference sequence). The CDR3 DNA follows: TGTGCCAGCAGTTGGGACAGGGGGCATCGGAACACTGAAGCTTTCTTT. It yields the protein CASSWDRGHRNTEAFF.

This clonotype was detected only a few times. This chain uses TRBV4-2 with TRBJ1-6, with D uncertain. With 0 bases removed from V and 5 bases from J, the gap between germline ends came to 5 bases. This CDR3 is built from 14 residues. The V gene's germline CDR1 is LGHNA and CDR2 YNFKEQ. For the CDR3, the DNA is TGTGCCAGCAGCCAAGAAGAAAATAATTCACCCCTCCACTTT. Translation: CASSQEENNSPLHF.

Comment on this clonotype: At one of its ends the junction is not consistent with the germline gene, which may arise from a read error. This rearrangement joins TRBV6-1 to TRBJ2-1; D is ambiguous. The germline gives CDR1 MNHNS, CDR2 SASEGT. The CDR3 has 14 amino acids. The CDR3 protein is CASIHPSSDNEQFF. The CDR3 DNA follows: TGTGCCAGCATTCACCCAAGCTCCGACAATGAGCAGTTCTTC.

This clonotype was counted only a few times. This rearrangement joins TRBV4-1 to TRBJ2-1; D possibly corresponds to TRBD2 (6 bases). This CDR3 spans 17 amino acids. Germline loops: CDR1 MGHRA, CDR2 YSYEKL. V lost 0 bases and J 2 bases, leaving 14 bases between the germline ends. The DNA for the CDR3 is TGCGCCAGCAGCCAAGATATCCGGGGGTCCACCTACAATGAGCAGTTCTTC. It is translated as CASSQDIRGSTYNEQFF.

This chain uses TRBV20-1 with TRBJ1-5; possibly TRBD1 for D (6 bases). The CDR3 is made up of 13 amino acids. V was pared by 5 bases and J by 4 bases, with 12 bases between. CDR1 DFQATT and CDR2 SNEGSKA come from the germline V gene (reference sequence). The CDR3 coding sequence is TGCAGTGCTTATTGGGGGGCTAATCAGCCCCAGCATTTT. Its protein product is CSAYWGANQPQHF.

This clonotype has a count of ten or more. The DNA for the CDR3 is TGCAGCGTTGGGGGACAGCAAGAGACCCAGTACTTC. Its translation: CSVGGQQETQYF. The chain has TRBV29-1 and TRBJ2-5; 7 bases fit TRBD1. With 4 bases clipped from V and 2 bases from J, the junction kept 1 base outside the gene matches. Germline V gene sequence: CDR1 SQVTM, CDR2 ANQGSEA. The CDR3 consists of 12 residues.

There are a few counts of this clonotype. The V and J genes are TRBV7-2 and TRBJ1-1; possible D gene TRBD1, 5 bases. V lost 3 bases to trimming and J lost 0 bases, with 14 bases between them. The CDR3 sequence is 16 residues long. The germline gives CDR1 SGHTA, CDR2 FQGNSA. The CDR3 DNA follows: TGTGCCAGCAGCTTTGAGGGGTTTTTCTTGAACACTGAAGCTTTCTTT. It yields the protein CASSFEGFFLNTEAFF.

This clonotype has a count of ten or more. This chain connects TRBV28 to TRBJ2-6, with 9 bases identical to TRBD1. J lost 5 bases, V lost 5 bases, and 10 bases had no gene match. CDR1 and CDR2 (germline): MDHEN, SYDVKM. The CDR3 has 17 amino acids. The DNA for the CDR3 is TGTGCCAGCAGTAATCGGGACAGGGAAAGTTGGGCCAACGTCCTGACTTTC. The encoded protein is CASSNRDRESWANVLTF.

This chain links TRBV3-1 with TRBJ1-2, with D possibly matching TRBD1 (6 bases). CDR3 length equals 13 residues. V was clipped by 1 base and J by 8 bases, with 11 bases between them. CDR1 is LGHDT, CDR2 YNNKEL, per germline (reference sequence). The CDR3 here is CASSQGGAGGYTF. CDR3 in DNA: TGTGCCAGCAGCCAAGGGGGGGCTGGGGGCTACACCTTC.

J is TRBJ2-7 and V is TRBV5-4, with 8 positions matching TRBD2. Per the germline V gene, CDR1 is SGHNT and CDR2 is YYREEE (reference sequence). The CDR3 is made up of 15 amino acids. V dropped 7 bases and J dropped 2; count of bases not matched to a gene: 11. CDR3 in amino acids: CASGTGTSAAYEQYF. The CDR3, as DNA: TGTGCCAGCGGAACCGGGACTAGTGCCGCCTACGAGCAGTACTTC.